Listed below are T cell receptor beta chains from one sample, sequenced in a study of graft-versus-host responses after intestinal transplantation. Assay: immunoSEQ multiplex PCR; the TCRdb copy retains only in-frame clones and omits some. Of 96,000 or so clones in the sample, roughly 90% were seen once. The antigens for these receptors are not known. The sequencing here drew on unstimulated CD4+ T cells sorted from spleen or lymph node cells, taken before intestinal transplant. Source of these receptors: a human donor who received an intestinal transplant. Both conserved end residues are part of each CDR3. Each record gives: V gene, J gene, CDR3 protein.

TRBV5-4	TRBJ2-7	CASSLFDRDFTYEQYF
TRBV10-1	TRBJ2-1	CASSDRDRGRNEQFF
TRBV5-1	TRBJ1-3	CASSWGQGGNTIYF
TRBV21-1	TRBJ2-7	CASRPRGGVGTYEQYF
TRBV7-2	TRBJ1-6	CASSPRQGAVSYNSPLHF
TRBV5-1	TRBJ2-1	CASSFDRVSYNEQFF
TRBV29-1	TRBJ1-2	CSVGDYSYGYTF
TRBV28	TRBJ1-2	CATWWGRAYGYTF
TRBV30	TRBJ1-2	CAWITGEYGYTF
TRBV2	TRBJ2-5	CASSRRGIQETQYF
TRBV30	TRBJ2-3	CACRRTGTSLDTQYF
TRBV6-5	TRBJ1-6	CASSYSGSSYNSPLHF
TRBV4-3	TRBJ2-3	CASSQDQRGSSGGRHTQYF
TRBV19	TRBJ1-1	CASSLRGQGGTEAFF
TRBV19	TRBJ1-2	CASSNGVMNGYTF
TRBV7-8	TRBJ2-7	CASSPRGGTEQYF
TRBV7-8	TRBJ2-6	CASSDTGVLANVLTF
TRBV5-6	TRBJ1-3	CASSPSLGAGNTIYF
TRBV6-1	TRBJ1-4	CASSEDRGHEKLFF
TRBV5-1	TRBJ2-3	CASSLGLHFDTQYF
TRBV25-1	TRBJ2-7	CASSEVGSGRSYEQYF
TRBV7-9	TRBJ2-5	CASSHGQGETQYF
TRBV19	TRBJ1-2	CASRGGLTYGYTF
TRBV7-2	TRBJ2-1	CASSLYTSGGYNEQFF
TRBV10-3	-	CAIQGTGEQYF
TRBV5-5	TRBJ1-2	CASSLYRDSNYGYTF
TRBV6-6	-	CASSYWDRSYEQYF
TRBV4-1	TRBJ1-1	CASSQGQRGRINKGAFF
TRBV7-2	TRBJ2-7	CASSLVGTNYEQYF
TRBV2	TRBJ1-4	CASSKQGPTNEKLFF
TRBV2	TRBJ1-4	CASSSTGAGEKLFF
TRBV6-1	TRBJ1-2	CASSETGGLQTNYGYTF
TRBV2	TRBJ1-2	CASDGVNYGYTF
TRBV4-2	TRBJ2-3	CASSQDKGTDTQYF
TRBV2	TRBJ2-3	CASRMVETDTQYF
TRBV27	TRBJ2-7	CASRTGRGGYEQYF
TRBV27	TRBJ1-2	CASSQLTGGAGYGYTF
TRBV5-1	TRBJ2-7	CASSSTGLESYF
TRBV5-1	TRBJ2-7	CASSRGAPPYEQYF
TRBV15	TRBJ1-3	CATSPRQDSVLSGNTIYF
TRBV7-2	TRBJ1-1	CASRLTGVRSLAEAFF
TRBV6-1	TRBJ1-2	CASTSGSTGGYGYTF
TRBV11-2	TRBJ1-2	CASSFGQDNYGYTF
TRBV7-8	TRBJ2-3	CASSLFSATRTDTQYF
TRBV11-1	TRBJ1-1	CASSLVGSMNTEAFF